These T cell receptor beta chains were read from a single sample in a study of blood T cell repertoires in COVID-19. Sequencing was performed with immunoSEQ multiplex PCR; in TCRdb, only in-frame clones are kept and a portion is missing. This sample has about 150,000 clones; 75% to 90% occur once, and the top ten carry 3% to 3.5%. Specimen: peripheral blood. All receptors come from a woman in her sixties or seventies with active COVID-19. Both conserved end residues are part of each CDR3. The order of the fields is J gene, V gene, CDR3 protein.

TRBJ2-4 TRBV5-8 CANVPGNIQYF
TRBJ2-7 TRBV7-3 CASSQGASGSSGSYEQYF
TRBJ2-5 TRBV4-3 CASSLETSTRETQYF
TRBJ1-1 TRBV7-9 CASSSDRDEAFF
TRBJ2-1 TRBV9 CASTKAGGRNEQFF
TRBJ1-2 TRBV4-1 CASSLPGSRGYTF
TRBJ2-3 TRBV15 CATSSPGVLSDTQYF
TRBJ1-5 TRBV3-1/TRBV3-2 CASSQLADNQPQHF
TRBJ2-3 TRBV29-1 CSVEDRWTTGTDTQYF
TRBJ1-4 TRBV6-6 CASRAGVGDEKLFF
TRBJ2-1 TRBV5-1 CASNQRQVSGGNEQFF
TRBJ2-7 TRBV28 CASSLLPTGAYEQYF
TRBJ2-2 TRBV5-1 CASSLNLAGTGELFF
TRBJ2-2 TRBV28 CASSLTGGPSTGELFF
TRBJ2-1 TRBV7-2 CASSTWDWAEGRNEQFF
TRBJ1-5 TRBV7-9 CASSLARQGEGQPQHF
TRBJ1-4 TRBV27 CASSRGQRNEKLFF
TRBJ2-3 TRBV28 CASRGDYTDTQYF
TRBJ1-3 TRBV19 CASNSPSGRGSGNTIYF
TRBJ1-2 TRBV4-2 CASSQDGRNYTF
TRBJ1-6 TRBV6-2/TRBV6-3 CASSYTGLNSPLHF
TRBJ2-3 TRBV2 CATSSGRTDTQYF
TRBJ2-1 TRBV28 CASSLIPGVNEQFF
TRBJ2-3 TRBV27 CASRGPGLAGGRSLYTDTQYF
TRBJ2-3 TRBV2 CASRPQARTSRYTQYF
TRBJ2-7 TRBV28 CASSAGQGIYEQYF
TRBJ2-1 TRBV6-5 CASSYRGLAINEQFF
TRBJ2-5 TRBV5-4 CASSYPPRTSGTPGETQYF
TRBJ1-1 TRBV19 CASSTRDRGLMNTEAFF
TRBJ2-7 TRBV10-3 CAIRIQGSTYEQYF
TRBJ1-2 TRBV28 CASRSNRGFYGYTF
TRBJ2-7 TRBV9 CASSPTSGSPYEQYF
TRBJ2-7 TRBV4-1 CASSVTGTGVYEQYF
TRBJ1-4 TRBV7-8 CASSLIAVATNEKLFF
TRBJ2-1 TRBV20-1 CSASLVNEQFF
TRBJ1-2 TRBV18 CASTISGQGTGYTF
TRBJ2-5 TRBV7-8 CASSLAPSGNPYQETQYF
TRBJ2-2 TRBV21-1 CASSKAPPRASGRDGELFF
TRBJ1-1 TRBV18 CASSPGGQNTEAFF
TRBJ2-7 TRBV9 CASSVAPGQSYEQYF
TRBJ1-1 TRBV6-6 CASSYPTDWNTEAFF
TRBJ2-1 TRBV7-9 CASSLEVAGGSYNEQFF
TRBJ2-1 TRBV25-1 CASSGVLTIEEQFF
TRBJ2-7 TRBV6-5 CASSYTGVGTGGEQYF
TRBJ2-2 TRBV5-1 CASSAGGRNTGELFF